Given below is one TCR beta chain in context. PCR was performed using 60 Vbeta and 13 Jbeta primers. TCRdb's copy holds only in-frame clones and misses some; the assay was immunoSEQ multiplex PCR. The sample consists of about 180,000 clones, under 85% of them appearing once. The data were obtained in a study of cytomegalovirus exposure and HLA in healthy donors. CDR1 is LGHNT and CDR2 is FRNRAP in the germline V gene. The CDR3 is 20 residues long. Germline trimming cut 2 bases from V and 8 bases from J; bases unmatched to any gene: 22. The sample was PBMCs. The chain is built from TRBV12-5 and TRBJ1-3, with 9 bases fitting TRBD1. The source is a man younger than 35 in good health and CMV-seronegative. Here the CDR3 DNA reads TGTGCTAGTGGTTTGCGTCCAGTTATGACAGGGGGGATTGTAATGGACACCATATATTTT. Protein: CASGLRPVMTGGIVMDTIYF. The whole variable domain, filled in from reference TRBV12-5 and TRBJ1-3, reads DARVTQTPRHKVTEMGQEVTMRCQPILGHNTVFWYRQTMMQGLELLAYFRNRAPLDDSGMPKDRFSAEMPDATLATLKIQPSEPRDSAVYFCASGLRPVMTGGIVMDTIYFGEGSWLTVV.